The 11 T cell receptor beta chains presented below share a single source sample, sequenced in a study of CD4 T cells in relation to SARS-CoV-2 and coronaviruses. Before the COVID-19 pandemic, during about 2010-2018, CD4+ T cells were taken from unexposed donors. CD4+ T cells were isolated from the cells after 10 days of culture. Assay used: immunoSEQ multiplex PCR; TCRdb lists only in-frame clones, some missing. The sample includes under 25,000 clones, about three quarters of them seen just once. The antigens for these receptors are not known. Sequencing input: CD4+ T cells from PBMCs, cultured in vitro. Receptor source: a human donor in good health.

Regarding this clone: This specimen includes other DNA sequences encoding the same CDR3. The chain carries TRBV4-2 and TRBJ1-2; D perhaps matches TRBD1 (5 bases). V lost 4 bases, J lost 4 bases, and 13 bases lay in between. The CDR3 has 14 amino acids. The germline V gene has CDR1 LGHNA and CDR2 YNFKEQ. CDR3 protein: CASSRVTDSYGYTF. Here the CDR3 DNA reads TGTGCCAGCAGCCGAGTGACAGACTCCTATGGCTACACCTTC.

The chain links TRBV24-1 to TRBJ1-4; the D is unclear. The V and J ends lost 4 bases and 5 bases respectively, with 4 bases between them. This CDR3 spans 12 amino acids. The germline V gene encodes CDR1 KGHDR and CDR2 SFDVKD. This CDR3 reads CATSDQNEKLFF. The CDR3 DNA is TGTGCCACCAGTGACCAAAATGAAAAACTGTTTTTT.

The chain uses TRBV7-9 and TRBJ2-1; 8 bases align to TRBD2. CDR1 and CDR2 (germline): SEHNR, FQNEAQ (reference sequence). V lost 5 bases to trimming and J lost 1 base; unmatched junction nucleotides: 4. The CDR3 runs 15 residues. The CDR3 nucleotides are TGTGCCAGCAGCCAACTAGCGGTATCCTACAATGAGCAGTTCTTC. This encodes CASSQLAVSYNEQFF.

The chain carries TRBV5-1 and TRBJ2-1, with unresolved D. Looked up from germline, CDR1 is SGHRS and CDR2 is YFSETQ. The CDR3 totals 12 residues. V lost 3 bases and J 9 bases, leaving 10 bases between the germline ends. CDR3 bases: TGCGCCAGCAGCTCCCAGACTGGTGAGCAGTTCTTC. Its protein product is CASSSQTGEQFF. Variable domain in full (rest from reference TRBV5-1 and TRBJ2-1): KAGVTQTPRYLIKTRGQQVTLSCSPISGHRSVSWYQQTPGQGLQFLFEYFSETQRNKGNFPGRFSGRQFSNSRSEMNVSTLELGDSALYLCASSSQTGEQFFGPGTRLTVL.

J is TRBJ2-5 and V is TRBV19; D gene uncertain. Germline V gives CDR1 LNHDA, CDR2 SQIVND (reference sequence). The CDR3 consists of 13 residues. With 2 bases removed from V and 4 bases from J, the gap between germline ends came to 8 bases. Here the CDR3 DNA reads TGTGCCAGTAGTATATCTGGCCGAGAGACCCAGTACTTC. Protein sequence: CASSISGRETQYF.

The chain links TRBV20-1 to TRBJ2-7; TRBD1 agrees at 12 bases. Per germline, CDR1 DFQATT and CDR2 SNEGSKA (reference sequence). CDR3 length equals 15 residues. V shed 3 bases and J 4 bases; nucleotides not matched to a gene: 7. CDR3 region: CSASSRDRGQYEQYF. Written as DNA, the CDR3 is TGCAGTGCTAGTTCTAGGGACAGGGGGCAATACGAGCAGTACTTC.

CDR3 amino acids: CASSPRDRANNEQFF. CDR3 sequence (DNA): TGTGCCAGCAGCCCCCGGGACAGGGCTAACAATGAGCAGTTCTTC. The gene calls are TRBV9 and TRBJ2-1, with 9 bases lining up with TRBD1. The CDR3 has 15 residues. The V gene's germline CDR1 is SGDLS and CDR2 YYNGEE. Trimming removed 4 bases from V and 5 bases from J; junction bases left unmatched: 7. Full variable domain (rest looked up from reference TRBV9 and TRBJ2-1): DSGVTQTPKHLITATGQRVTLRCSPRSGDLSVYWYQQSLDQGLQFLIQYYNGEERAKGNILERFSAQQFPDLHSELNLSSLELGDSALYFCASSPRDRANNEQFFGPGTRLTVL.

The gene calls are TRBV6-1 and TRBJ1-2; no definite D call. Per germline, CDR1 MNHNS and CDR2 SASEGT. CDR3 length: 14 amino acids. Trimming took off 2 bases at V and 3 bases at J, with 10 bases between the two ends. The CDR3 region is CASSEPRPDYGYTF. CDR3 DNA sequence: TGTGCCAGCAGTGAACCTAGACCAGACTATGGCTACACCTTC.

In its sample, this clone was seen a few times. J is TRBJ1-1 and V is TRBV5-4; D remains ambiguous. Germline CDR1 reads SGHNT; CDR2 reads YYREEE (reference sequence). This CDR3 comprises 12 residues. Deletions cut 3 bases from V and 7 bases from J, with 10 bases between. The CDR3 loop reads CASSSTGSEAFF. The CDR3 coding sequence is TGTGCCAGCAGCTCCACGGGAAGTGAAGCTTTCTTT.

The genes are TRBV11-2 and TRBJ2-7; possibly TRBD1 for D (5 bases). The CDR3 length is 13 residues. Germline V gene sequence: CDR1 SGHAT, CDR2 FQNNGV. Trimming cost V 0 bases and J 5 bases, with 8 bases left between them. The CDR3 region is CASSLDPRDEQYF. In DNA form, the CDR3 reads TGTGCCAGCAGCTTAGACCCCAGGGACGAGCAGTACTTC.

V usage is TRBV2 and J usage is TRBJ1-1; 7 bases map to TRBD1. The CDR3 covers 13 residues. J lost 4 bases, V lost 7 bases, and 6 bases had no gene match. The germline gives CDR1 SNHLY, CDR2 FYNNEI. CDR3 amino acids: CASNRDSGTEAFF. CDR3 nucleotides: TGTGCCAGCAACCGGGACAGTGGCACTGAAGCTTTCTTT. The full variable domain, completed using reference TRBV2 and TRBJ1-1, is EPEVTQTPSHQVTQMGQEVILRCVPISNHLYFYWYRQILGQKVEFLVSFYNNEISEKSEIFDDQFSVERPDGSNFTLKIRSTKLEDSAMYFCASNRDSGTEAFFGQGTRLTVV.